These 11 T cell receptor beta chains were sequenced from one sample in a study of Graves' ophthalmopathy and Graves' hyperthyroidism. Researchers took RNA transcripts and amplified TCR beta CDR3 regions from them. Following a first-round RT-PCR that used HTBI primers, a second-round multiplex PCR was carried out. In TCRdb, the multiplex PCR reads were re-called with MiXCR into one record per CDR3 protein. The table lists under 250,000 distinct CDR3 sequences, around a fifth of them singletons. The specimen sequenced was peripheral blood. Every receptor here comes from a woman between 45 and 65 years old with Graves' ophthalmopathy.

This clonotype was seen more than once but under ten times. DNA of the CDR3: TGCGCCAGCAGCCAGGACAGGGCGGGAAACACCATATATTTT. Translated, it gives CASSQDRAGNTIYF. The chain uses TRBV5-1 and TRBJ1-3; 8 bases agree with TRBD1. From germline, CDR1 is SGHRS and CDR2 YFSETQ. V lost 4 bases, J lost 4 bases, and 4 bases stayed unmatched. The CDR3 loop spans 14 amino acids.

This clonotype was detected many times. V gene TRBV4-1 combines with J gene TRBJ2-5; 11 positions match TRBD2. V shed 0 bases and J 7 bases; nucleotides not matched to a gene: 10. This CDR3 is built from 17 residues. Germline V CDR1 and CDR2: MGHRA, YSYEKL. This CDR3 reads CASSQESASGRIGTQYF. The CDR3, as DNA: TGCGCCAGCAGCCAAGAATCTGCTAGCGGGAGGATTGGGACCCAGTACTTC.

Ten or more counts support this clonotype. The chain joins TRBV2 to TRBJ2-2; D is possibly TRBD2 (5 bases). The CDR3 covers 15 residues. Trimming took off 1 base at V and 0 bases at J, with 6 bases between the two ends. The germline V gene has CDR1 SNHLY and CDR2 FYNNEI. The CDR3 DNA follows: TGTGCCAGCAGTGAAGTGGGAGCGAACACCGGGGAGCTGTTTTTT. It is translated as CASSEVGANTGELFF.

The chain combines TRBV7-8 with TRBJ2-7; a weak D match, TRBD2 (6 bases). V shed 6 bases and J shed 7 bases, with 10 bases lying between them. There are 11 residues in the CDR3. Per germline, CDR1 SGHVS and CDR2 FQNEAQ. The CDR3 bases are TGTGCCAGCAGTCGCCGGGGGGAGCAGTACTTC. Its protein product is CASSRRGEQYF.

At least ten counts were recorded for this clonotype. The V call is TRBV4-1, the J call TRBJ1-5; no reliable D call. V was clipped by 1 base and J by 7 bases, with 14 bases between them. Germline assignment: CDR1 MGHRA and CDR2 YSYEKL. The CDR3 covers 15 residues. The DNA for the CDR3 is TGCGCCAGCAGCCAAGTTTCTCCCGCCGGGCAGCCCCAGCATTTT. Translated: CASSQVSPAGQPQHF.

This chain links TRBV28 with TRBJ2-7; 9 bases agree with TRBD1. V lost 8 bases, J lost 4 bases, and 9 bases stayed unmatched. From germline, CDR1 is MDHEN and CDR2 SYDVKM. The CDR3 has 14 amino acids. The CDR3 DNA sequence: TGTGCCAGCTACCCCGGGACAGGGAGGTACGAGCAGTACTTC. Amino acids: CASYPGTGRYEQYF. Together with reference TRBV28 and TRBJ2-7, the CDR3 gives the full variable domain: DVKVTQSSRYLVKRTGEKVFLECVQDMDHENMFWYRQDPGLGLRLIYFSYDVKMKEKGDIPEGYSVSREKKERFSLILESASTNQTSMYLCASYPGTGRYEQYFGPGTRLTVT.

CDR3 residues: CASSQDWGGPTLFTGELFF. The CDR3 nucleotides are TGTGCCAGCAGCCAAGACTGGGGAGGGCCTACTTTGTTCACCGGGGAGCTGTTTTTT. The chain carries TRBV4-2 and TRBJ2-2; 7 nucleotides agree with TRBD2. The CDR3 covers 19 residues. Germline V CDR1 and CDR2: LGHNA, YNFKEQ. The V and J ends lost 0 bases and 4 bases, in that order; junction bases with no gene match: 14.

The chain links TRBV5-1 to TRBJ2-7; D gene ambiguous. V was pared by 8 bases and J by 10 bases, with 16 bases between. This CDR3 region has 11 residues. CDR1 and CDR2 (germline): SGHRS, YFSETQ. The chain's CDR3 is CASSVGLRQYF. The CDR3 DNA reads TGCGCCAGTTCTGTGGGGTTGAGACAGTACTTC.

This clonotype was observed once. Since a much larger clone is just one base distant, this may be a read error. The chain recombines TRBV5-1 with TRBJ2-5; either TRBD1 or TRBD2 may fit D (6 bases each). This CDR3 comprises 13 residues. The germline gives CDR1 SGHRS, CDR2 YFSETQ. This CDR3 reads CASSHPGGETQCF. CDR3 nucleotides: TGCGCCAGCAGCCACCCCGGGGGCGAGACCCAGTGCTTC.

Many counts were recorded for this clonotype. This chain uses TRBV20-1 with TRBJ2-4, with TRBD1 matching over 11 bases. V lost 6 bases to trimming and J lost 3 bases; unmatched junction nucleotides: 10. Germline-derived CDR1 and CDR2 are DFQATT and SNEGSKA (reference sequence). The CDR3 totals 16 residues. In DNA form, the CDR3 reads TGCAGTGCGCTCGTGGGACAGGGGGTGGACAAAAACATTCAGTACTTC. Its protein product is CSALVGQGVDKNIQYF.

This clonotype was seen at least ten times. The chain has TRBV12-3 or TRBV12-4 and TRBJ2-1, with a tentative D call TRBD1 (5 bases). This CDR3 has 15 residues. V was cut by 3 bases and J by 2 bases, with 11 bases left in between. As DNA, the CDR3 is TGTGCCAGCAGTTTTTCGCAGGGCCCCTACAATGAGCAGTTCTTC. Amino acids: CASSFSQGPYNEQFF.